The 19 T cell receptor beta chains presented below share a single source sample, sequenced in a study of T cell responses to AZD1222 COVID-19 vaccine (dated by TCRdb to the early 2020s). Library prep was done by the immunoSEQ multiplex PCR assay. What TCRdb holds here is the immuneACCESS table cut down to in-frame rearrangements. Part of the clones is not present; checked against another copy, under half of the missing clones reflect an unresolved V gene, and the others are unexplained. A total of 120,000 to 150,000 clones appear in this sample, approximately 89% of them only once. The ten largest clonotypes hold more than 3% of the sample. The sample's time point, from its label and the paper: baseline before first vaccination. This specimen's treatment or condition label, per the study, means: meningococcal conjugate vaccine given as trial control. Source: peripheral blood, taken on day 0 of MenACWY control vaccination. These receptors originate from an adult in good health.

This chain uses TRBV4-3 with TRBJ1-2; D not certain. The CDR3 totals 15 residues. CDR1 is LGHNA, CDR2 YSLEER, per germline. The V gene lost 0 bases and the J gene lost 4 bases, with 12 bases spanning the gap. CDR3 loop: CASSQDHGLSYGYTF. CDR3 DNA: TGCGCCAGCAGCCAAGATCACGGGTTAAGCTATGGCTACACCTTC.

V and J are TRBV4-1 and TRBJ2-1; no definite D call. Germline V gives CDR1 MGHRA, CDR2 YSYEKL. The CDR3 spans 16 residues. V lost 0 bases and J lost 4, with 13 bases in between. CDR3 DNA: TGCGCCAGCAGCCAAGATCAGCCGGTGGCGTACAATGAGCAGTTCTTC. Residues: CASSQDQPVAYNEQFF.

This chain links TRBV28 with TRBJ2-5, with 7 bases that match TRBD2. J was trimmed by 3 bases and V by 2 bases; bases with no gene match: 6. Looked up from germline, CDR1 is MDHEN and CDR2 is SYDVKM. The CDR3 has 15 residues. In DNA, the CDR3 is TGTGCCAGCAGTTTAAGGTCTAGCGGAGAAGAGACCCAGTACTTC. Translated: CASSLRSSGEETQYF. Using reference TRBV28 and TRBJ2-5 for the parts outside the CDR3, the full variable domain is DVKVTQSSRYLVKRTGEKVFLECVQDMDHENMFWYRQDPGLGLRLIYFSYDVKMKEKGDIPEGYSVSREKKERFSLILESASTNQTSMYLCASSLRSSGEETQYFGPGTRLLVL.

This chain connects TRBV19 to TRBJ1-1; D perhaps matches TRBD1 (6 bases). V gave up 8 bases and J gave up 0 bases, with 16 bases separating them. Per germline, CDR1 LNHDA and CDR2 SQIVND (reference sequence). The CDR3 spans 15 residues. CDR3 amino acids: CASGGAGRMNTEAFF. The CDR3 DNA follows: TGTGCCAGTGGGGGGGCCGGACGTATGAACACTGAAGCTTTCTTT. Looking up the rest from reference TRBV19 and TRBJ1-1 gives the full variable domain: DGGITQSPKYLFRKEGQNVTLSCEQNLNHDAMYWYRQDPGQGLRLIYYSQIVNDFQKGDIAEGYSVSREKKESFPLTVTSAQKNPTAFYLCASGGAGRMNTEAFFGQGTRLTVV.

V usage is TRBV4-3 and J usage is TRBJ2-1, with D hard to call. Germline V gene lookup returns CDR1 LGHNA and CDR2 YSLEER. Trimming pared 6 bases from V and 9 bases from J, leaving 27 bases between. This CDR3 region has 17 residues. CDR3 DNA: TGCGCCAGCAGGGCTAGTGGGGTTGCCCTCAGGAGTGGTGAGCAGTTCTTC. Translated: CASRASGVALRSGEQFF.

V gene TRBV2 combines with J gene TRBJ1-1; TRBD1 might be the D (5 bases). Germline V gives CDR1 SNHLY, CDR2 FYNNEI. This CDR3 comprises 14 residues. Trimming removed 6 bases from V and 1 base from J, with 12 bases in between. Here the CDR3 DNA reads TGTGCCAGCAGACCGGGGCACCAGAACACTGAAGCTTTCTTT. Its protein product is CASRPGHQNTEAFF.

This CDR3 is CASSMYLGQGMNEKLFF. As DNA, the CDR3 is TGTGCCAGTAGTATGTATTTGGGACAGGGGATGAATGAAAAACTGTTTTTT. The gene calls are TRBV19 and TRBJ1-4; 10 positions match TRBD1. This CDR3 is built from 17 residues. The germline V gene has CDR1 LNHDA and CDR2 SQIVND (reference sequence). Unmatched junction bases numbered 9, after V lost 3 bases and J lost 5 bases. Filled out from reference TRBV19 and TRBJ1-4, the complete variable domain reads DGGITQSPKYLFRKEGQNVTLSCEQNLNHDAMYWYRQDPGQGLRLIYYSQIVNDFQKGDIAEGYSVSREKKESFPLTVTSAQKNPTAFYLCASSMYLGQGMNEKLFFGSGTQLSVL.

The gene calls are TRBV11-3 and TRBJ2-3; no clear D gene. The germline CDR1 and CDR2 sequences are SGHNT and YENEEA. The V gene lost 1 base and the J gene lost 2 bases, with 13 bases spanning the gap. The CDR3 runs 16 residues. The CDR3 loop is CASSLGLERFTDTQYF. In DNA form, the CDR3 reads TGTGCCAGCAGCTTAGGGTTGGAGCGCTTCACAGATACGCAGTATTTT.

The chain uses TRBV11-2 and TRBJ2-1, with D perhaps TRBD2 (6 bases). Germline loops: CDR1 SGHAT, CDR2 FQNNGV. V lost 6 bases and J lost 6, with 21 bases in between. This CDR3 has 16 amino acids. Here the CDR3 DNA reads TGTGCCAGCAGTTCGGCCTTTGTGGGAGGTAGCAATGAGCAGTTCTTC. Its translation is CASSSAFVGGSNEQFF.

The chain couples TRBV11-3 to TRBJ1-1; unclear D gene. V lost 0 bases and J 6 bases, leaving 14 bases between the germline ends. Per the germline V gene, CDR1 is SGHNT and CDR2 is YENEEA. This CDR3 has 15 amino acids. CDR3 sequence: CASSLDGSLDPEAFF. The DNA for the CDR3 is TGTGCCAGCAGCTTAGATGGTAGCCTAGACCCTGAAGCTTTCTTT.

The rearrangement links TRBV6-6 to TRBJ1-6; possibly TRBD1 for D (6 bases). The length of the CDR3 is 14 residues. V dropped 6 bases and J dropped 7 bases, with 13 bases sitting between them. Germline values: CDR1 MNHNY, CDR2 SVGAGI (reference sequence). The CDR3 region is CASSGQGYNSPLHF. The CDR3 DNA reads TGTGCCAGCAGCGGTCAGGGGTACAATTCACCCCTCCACTTT.

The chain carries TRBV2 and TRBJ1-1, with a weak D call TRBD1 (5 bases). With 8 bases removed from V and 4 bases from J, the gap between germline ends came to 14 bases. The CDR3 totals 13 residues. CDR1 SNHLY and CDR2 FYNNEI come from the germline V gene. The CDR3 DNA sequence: TGTGCCAGCGGGGGGGAGTTGGGCACTGAAGCTTTCTTT. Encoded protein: CASGGELGTEAFF.

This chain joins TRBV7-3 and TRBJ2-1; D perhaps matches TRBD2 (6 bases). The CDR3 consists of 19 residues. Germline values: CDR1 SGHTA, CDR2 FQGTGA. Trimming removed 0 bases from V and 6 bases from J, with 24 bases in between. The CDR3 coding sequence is TGTGCCAGCAGCTTAACCCGGGACTCCCGGACCCCTACTACCAATGAGCAGTTCTTC. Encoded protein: CASSLTRDSRTPTTNEQFF.

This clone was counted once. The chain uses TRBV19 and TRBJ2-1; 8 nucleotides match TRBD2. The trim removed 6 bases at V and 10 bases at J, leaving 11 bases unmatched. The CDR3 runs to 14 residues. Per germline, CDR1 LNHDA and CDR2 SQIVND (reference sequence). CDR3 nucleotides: TGTGCCAGTAGGGTGGCACTAGCGGATGGCGAGCAGTTCTTC. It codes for CASRVALADGEQFF.

This chain's CDR3 is CATSDLIRDVGELFF. The CDR3 region has the DNA TGTGCCACCAGTGATCTTATTAGGGATGTCGGGGAGCTGTTTTTT. The rearrangement links TRBV24-1 to TRBJ2-2, with unresolved D. The CDR3 length is 15 residues. CDR1 is KGHDR and CDR2 is SFDVKD in the germline V gene. V lost 3 bases to trimming and J lost 7 bases, with 14 bases between them.

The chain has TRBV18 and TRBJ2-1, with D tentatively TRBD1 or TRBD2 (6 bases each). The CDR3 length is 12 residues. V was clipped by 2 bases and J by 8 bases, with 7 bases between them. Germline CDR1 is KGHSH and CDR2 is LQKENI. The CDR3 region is CASSPRGDEQFF. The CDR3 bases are TGTGCCAGCTCACCAAGGGGGGATGAGCAGTTCTTC.

CDR3 region: CASSLLHNEQFF. DNA of the CDR3: TGTGCCAGCAGCTTACTACACAATGAGCAGTTCTTC. The chain uses TRBV5-6 and TRBJ2-1; D unclear. Germline values: CDR1 SGHDT, CDR2 YYEEEE. V was pared by 2 bases and J by 5 bases, with 5 bases between. The length of the CDR3 is 12 residues.

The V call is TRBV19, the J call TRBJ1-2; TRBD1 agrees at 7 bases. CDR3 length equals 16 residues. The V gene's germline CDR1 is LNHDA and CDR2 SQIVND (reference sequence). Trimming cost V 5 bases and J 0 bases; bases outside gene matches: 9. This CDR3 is CASSRGQAASNYGYTF. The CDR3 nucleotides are TGTGCCAGTAGTCGCGGACAGGCGGCCTCTAACTATGGCTACACCTTC.

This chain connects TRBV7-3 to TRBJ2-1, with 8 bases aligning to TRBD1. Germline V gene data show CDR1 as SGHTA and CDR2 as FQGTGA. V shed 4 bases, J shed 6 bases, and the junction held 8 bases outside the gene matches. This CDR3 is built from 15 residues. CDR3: CASSYQGALGNEQFF. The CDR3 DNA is TGTGCCAGCAGCTACCAGGGGGCGCTTGGCAATGAGCAGTTCTTC.